This paragraph reports one T cell receptor beta chain. Its target is unknown. The record originates from a study of T cell responses to AZD1222 COVID-19 vaccine. Study in general: Whether given at about 4 or about 12 weeks, second doses were pooled. Notes on the study in general: There were vaccine-associated CD4 TCRs across spike, dominant at 160-218 and 743-854. Unmutated variant regions are reportedly targeted by nearly half of spike-specific TCRs. At baseline, just a handful of AZD1222 recipients tested seropositive.

CDR1 and CDR2 (germline): LGHDT, YNNKEL (reference sequence). V was clipped by 5 bases and J by 2 bases, with 10 bases between them. CDR3 length: 14 residues. The table came from immunoSEQ multiplex PCR; TCRdb's copy has only in-frame clones and leaves some out. The sample consists of some 140,000 clones, more than 75% of them appearing once. The origin of this receptor is an adult in good health. This chain uses TRBV3-1 (or the pseudogene TRBV3-2) with TRBJ1-3, with D unresolved. The starting material was peripheral blood, obtained on day 0 of AZD1222 vaccination. CDR3 sequence: CASSYSLPGNTIYF. CDR3 in DNA: TGTGCCAGCAGCTACTCGTTACCTGGAAACACCATATATTTT.